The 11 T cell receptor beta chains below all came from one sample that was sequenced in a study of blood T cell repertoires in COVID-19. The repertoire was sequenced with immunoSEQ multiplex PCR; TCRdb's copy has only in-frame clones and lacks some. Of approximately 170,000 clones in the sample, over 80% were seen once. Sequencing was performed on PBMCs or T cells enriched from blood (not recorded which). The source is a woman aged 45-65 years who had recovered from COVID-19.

The CDR3 reads CASRVQGATEAFF. CDR3 DNA sequence: TGTGCCAGCAGAGTACAAGGGGCCACTGAAGCTTTCTTT. The genes are TRBV7-9 and TRBJ1-1, with D perhaps matching TRBD1 (5 bases). This CDR3 region has 13 residues. Germline V gene sequence: CDR1 SEHNR, CDR2 FQNEAQ (reference sequence). The V and J ends lost 6 bases and 4 bases respectively, with 12 bases between them.

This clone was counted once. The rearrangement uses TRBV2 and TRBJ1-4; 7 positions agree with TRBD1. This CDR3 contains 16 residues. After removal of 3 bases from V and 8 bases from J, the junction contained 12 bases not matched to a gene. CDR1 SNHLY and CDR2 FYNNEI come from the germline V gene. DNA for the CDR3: TGTGCCAGCAGTGACTCATCAGGGGGAGGCGGAGAAAAACTGTTTTTT. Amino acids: CASSDSSGGGGEKLFF.

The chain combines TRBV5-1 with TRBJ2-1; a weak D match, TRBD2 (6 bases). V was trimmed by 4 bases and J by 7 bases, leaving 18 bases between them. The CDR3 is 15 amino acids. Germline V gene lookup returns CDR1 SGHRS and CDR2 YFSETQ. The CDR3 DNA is TGCGCCAGCAGCGCGGGGACTCCGTTAGTGAATGAGCAGTTCTTC. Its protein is CASSAGTPLVNEQFF.

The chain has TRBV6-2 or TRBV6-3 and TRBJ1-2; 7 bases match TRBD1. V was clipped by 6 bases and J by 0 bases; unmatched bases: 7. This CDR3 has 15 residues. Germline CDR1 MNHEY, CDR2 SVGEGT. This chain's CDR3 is CASSSPDRANYGYTF. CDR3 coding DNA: TGTGCCAGCAGCTCCCCTGACAGGGCTAACTATGGCTACACCTTC.

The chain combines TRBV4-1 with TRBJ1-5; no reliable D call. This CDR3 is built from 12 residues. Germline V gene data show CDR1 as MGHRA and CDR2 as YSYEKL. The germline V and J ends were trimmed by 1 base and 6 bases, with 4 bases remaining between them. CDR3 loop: CASSQGSQPQHF. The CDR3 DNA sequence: TGCGCCAGCAGCCAAGGGAGTCAGCCCCAGCATTTT.

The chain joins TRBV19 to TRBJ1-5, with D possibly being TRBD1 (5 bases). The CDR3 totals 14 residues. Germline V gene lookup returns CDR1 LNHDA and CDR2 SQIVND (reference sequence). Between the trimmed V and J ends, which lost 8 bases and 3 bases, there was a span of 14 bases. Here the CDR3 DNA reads TGTGCCAGTGGGGCCTGGGAGGCCAATCAGCCCCAGCATTTT. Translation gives CASGAWEANQPQHF.

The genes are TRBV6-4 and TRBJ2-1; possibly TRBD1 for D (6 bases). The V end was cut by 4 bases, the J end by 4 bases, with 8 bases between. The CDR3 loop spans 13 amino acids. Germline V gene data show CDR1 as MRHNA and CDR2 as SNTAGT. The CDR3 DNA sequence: TGTGCCAGCAGTGGGGACACGTACAATGAGCAGTTCTTC. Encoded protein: CASSGDTYNEQFF.

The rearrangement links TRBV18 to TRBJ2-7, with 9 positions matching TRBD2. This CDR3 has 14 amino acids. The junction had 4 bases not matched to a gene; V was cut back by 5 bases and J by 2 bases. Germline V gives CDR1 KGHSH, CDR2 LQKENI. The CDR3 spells CASSRSGGTYEQYV. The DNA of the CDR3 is TGTGCCAGCTCAAGGAGCGGGGGGACCTACGAGCAGTACGTC.

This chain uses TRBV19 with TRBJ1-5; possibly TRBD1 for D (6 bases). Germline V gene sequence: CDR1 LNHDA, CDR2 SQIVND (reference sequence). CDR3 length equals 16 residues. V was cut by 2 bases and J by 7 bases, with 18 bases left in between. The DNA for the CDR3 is TGTGCCAGTAGTATATCTGGACAGAGCTTTAGGCAGCCCCAGCATTTT. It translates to CASSISGQSFRQPQHF.

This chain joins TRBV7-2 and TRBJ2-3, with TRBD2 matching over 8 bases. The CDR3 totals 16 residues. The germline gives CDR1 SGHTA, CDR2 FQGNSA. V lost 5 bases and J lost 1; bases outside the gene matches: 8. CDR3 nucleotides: TGTGCCAGCAGCGGGGGGATTAGCGGGGGCACAGATACGCAGTATTTT. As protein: CASSGGISGGTDTQYF.

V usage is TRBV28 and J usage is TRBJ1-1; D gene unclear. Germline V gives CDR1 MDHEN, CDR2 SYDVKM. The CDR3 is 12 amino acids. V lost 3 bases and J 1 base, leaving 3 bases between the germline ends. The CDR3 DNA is TGTGCCAGCAGTTTCAGGAACACTGAAGCTTTCTTT. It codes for CASSFRNTEAFF.